A single T cell receptor beta chain is shown here with its context. Here immunoSEQ multiplex PCR was the method, and the copy in TCRdb shows in-frame clones only, minus some. The table records about 160,000 clones, 85% to 95% of them present only once. This entry is derived from a study of control samples from healthy donors and cancer patients. CDR3 length equals 15 residues. This chain connects TRBV1 to TRBJ2-3; no check of the table's D call, TRBD2, against the DNA was made. TRBV1 is a listed pseudogene. The receptor comes from a woman aged 55-75 years in good health. Sequenced sample: blood. As DNA, the CDR3 is TGCACCAGCAGGGAGCGGGGCCTAATCACAGATACGCAGTATTTT. It encodes CTSRERGLITDTQYF.